This T cell receptor (beta chain) was obtained from a study of cytomegalovirus exposure and HLA in healthy donors. V gave up 4 bases and J gave up 4 bases; unmatched junction bases: 12. In germline, CDR1 is SGHVT, CDR2 SQSDAQ. This CDR3 contains 17 residues. It was with 60 Vbeta and 13 Jbeta primers that the PCR ran. Some clones are missing from TCRdb's copy, which holds only in-frame ones; the method was immunoSEQ multiplex PCR. Altogether roughly 170,000 clones are present, 80% being singletons, with the ten largest covering about 1.3%. The sequence came from a young man in good health and CMV-seronegative. The sequencing input was PBMCs. This chain links TRBV7-4 with TRBJ1-5, with TRBD1 identical over 8 bases. The CDR3 loop is CASSSSVPRTGNQPQHF. CDR3 coding DNA: TGTGCCAGCAGCTCATCTGTACCGAGGACAGGGAATCAGCCCCAGCATTTT.